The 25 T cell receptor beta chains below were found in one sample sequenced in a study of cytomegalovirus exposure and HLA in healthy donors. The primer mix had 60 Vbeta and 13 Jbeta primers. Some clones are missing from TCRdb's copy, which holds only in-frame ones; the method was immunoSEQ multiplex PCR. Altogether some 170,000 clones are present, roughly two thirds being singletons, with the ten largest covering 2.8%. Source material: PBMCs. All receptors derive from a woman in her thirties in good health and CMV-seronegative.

The DNA of the CDR3 is TGTGCCAGCAGCTCAAACAGGGGTCCCTTCGAGCAGTACTTC. Translating gives CASSSNRGPFEQYF. The genes are TRBV7-9 and TRBJ2-7; TRBD1 matches 7 bases. Germline V gene lookup returns CDR1 SEHNR and CDR2 FQNEAQ (reference sequence). The CDR3 covers 14 residues. The V gene end was trimmed by 4 bases and the J gene end by 6 bases; junction bases not matched to a gene: 9. The whole variable domain, filled in from reference TRBV7-9 and TRBJ2-7, reads DTGVSQNPRHKITKRGQNVTFRCDPISEHNRLYWYRQTLGQGPEFLTYFQNEAQLEKSRLLSDRFSAERPKGSFSTLEIQRTEQGDSAMYLCASSSNRGPFEQYFGPGTRLTVT.

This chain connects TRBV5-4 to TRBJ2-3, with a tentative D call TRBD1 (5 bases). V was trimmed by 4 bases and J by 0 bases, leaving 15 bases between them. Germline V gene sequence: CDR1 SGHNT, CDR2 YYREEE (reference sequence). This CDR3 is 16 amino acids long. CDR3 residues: CASSRWTTTSTDTQYF. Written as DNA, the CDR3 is TGTGCCAGCAGCCGATGGACAACCACTAGCACAGATACGCAGTATTTT.

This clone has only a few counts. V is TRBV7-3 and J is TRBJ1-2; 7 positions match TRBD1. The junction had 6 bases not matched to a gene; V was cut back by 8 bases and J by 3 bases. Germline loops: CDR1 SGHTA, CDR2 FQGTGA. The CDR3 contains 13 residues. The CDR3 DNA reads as TGTGCCAGCTCACAGGGGATGGACTATGGCTACACCTTC. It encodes CASSQGMDYGYTF.

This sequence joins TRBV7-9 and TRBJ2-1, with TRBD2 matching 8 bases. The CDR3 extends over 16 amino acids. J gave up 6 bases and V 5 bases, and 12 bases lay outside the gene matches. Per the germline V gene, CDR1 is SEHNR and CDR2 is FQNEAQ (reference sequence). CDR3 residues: CASSRRGSGEINEQFF. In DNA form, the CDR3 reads TGTGCCAGCAGCCGCAGAGGTAGCGGGGAAATCAATGAGCAGTTCTTC.

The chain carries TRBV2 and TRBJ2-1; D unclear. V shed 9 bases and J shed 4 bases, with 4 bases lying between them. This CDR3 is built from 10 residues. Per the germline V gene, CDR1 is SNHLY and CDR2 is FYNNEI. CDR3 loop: CASRYNEQFF. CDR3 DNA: TGTGCCAGTAGATACAATGAGCAGTTCTTC.

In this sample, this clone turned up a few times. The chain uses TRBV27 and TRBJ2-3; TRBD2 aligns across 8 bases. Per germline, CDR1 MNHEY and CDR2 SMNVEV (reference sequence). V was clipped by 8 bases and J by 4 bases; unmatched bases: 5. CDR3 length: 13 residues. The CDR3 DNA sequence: TGTGCCAGCTCCACTAGCGGCTCAGATACGCAGTATTTT. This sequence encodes CASSTSGSDTQYF.

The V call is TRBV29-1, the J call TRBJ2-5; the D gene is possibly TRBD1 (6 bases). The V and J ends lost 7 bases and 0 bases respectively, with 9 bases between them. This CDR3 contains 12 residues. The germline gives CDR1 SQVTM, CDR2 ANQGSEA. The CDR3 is CSAGQNQETQYF. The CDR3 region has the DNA TGCAGCGCCGGACAGAACCAAGAGACCCAGTACTTC.

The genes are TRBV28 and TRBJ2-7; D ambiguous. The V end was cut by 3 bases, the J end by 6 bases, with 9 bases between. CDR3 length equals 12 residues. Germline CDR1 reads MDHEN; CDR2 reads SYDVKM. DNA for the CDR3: TGTGCCAGCAGTTTCCCCCCAGGCGAGCAGTACTTC. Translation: CASSFPPGEQYF.

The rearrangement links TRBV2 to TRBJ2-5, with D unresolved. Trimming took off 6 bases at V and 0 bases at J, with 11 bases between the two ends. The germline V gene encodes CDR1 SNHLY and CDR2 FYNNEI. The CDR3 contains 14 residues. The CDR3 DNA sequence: TGTGCCAGCAGACAGACAAAGTACCAAGAGACCCAGTACTTC. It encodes CASRQTKYQETQYF.

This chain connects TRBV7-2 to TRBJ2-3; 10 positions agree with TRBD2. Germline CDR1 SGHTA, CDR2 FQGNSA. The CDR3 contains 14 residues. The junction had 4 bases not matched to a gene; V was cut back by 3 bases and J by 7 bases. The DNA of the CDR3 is TGTGCCAGCAGCTTCCTAGCGGGAGCCAATACGCAGTATTTT. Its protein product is CASSFLAGANTQYF.

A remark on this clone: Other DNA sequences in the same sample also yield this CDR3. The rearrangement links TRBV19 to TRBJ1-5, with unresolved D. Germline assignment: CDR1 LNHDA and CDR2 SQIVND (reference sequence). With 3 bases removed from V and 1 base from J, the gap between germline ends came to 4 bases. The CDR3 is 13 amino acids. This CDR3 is CASSISSNQPQHF. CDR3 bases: TGTGCCAGTAGTATTAGCAGCAATCAGCCCCAGCATTTT.

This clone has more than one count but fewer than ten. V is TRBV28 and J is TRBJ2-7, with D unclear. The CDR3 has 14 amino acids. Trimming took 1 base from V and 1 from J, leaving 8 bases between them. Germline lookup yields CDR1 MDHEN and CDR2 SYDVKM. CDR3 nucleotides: TGTGCCAGCAGTTTATCCCAGGATTCCTACGAGCAGTACTTC. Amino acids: CASSLSQDSYEQYF. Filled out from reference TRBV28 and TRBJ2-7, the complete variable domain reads DVKVTQSSRYLVKRTGEKVFLECVQDMDHENMFWYRQDPGLGLRLIYFSYDVKMKEKGDIPEGYSVSREKKERFSLILESASTNQTSMYLCASSLSQDSYEQYFGPGTRLTVT.

CDR3 nucleotides: TGTGCCAGCAGTTACAGGGGCGCGAACACTGAAGCTTTCTTT. Amino acids: CASSYRGANTEAFF. V usage is TRBV6-5 and J usage is TRBJ1-1; a weak D match, TRBD1 (5 bases). CDR3 length equals 14 residues. Germline V gene data show CDR1 as MNHEY and CDR2 as SVGAGI. V was pared by 2 bases and J by 1 base, with 8 bases between.

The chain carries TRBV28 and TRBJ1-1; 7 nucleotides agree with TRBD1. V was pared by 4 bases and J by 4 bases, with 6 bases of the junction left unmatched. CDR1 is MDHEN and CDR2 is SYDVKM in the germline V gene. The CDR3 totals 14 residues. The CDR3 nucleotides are TGTGCCAGCAGTTCACAGGGGAAGTCCACTGAAGCTTTCTTT. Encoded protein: CASSSQGKSTEAFF.

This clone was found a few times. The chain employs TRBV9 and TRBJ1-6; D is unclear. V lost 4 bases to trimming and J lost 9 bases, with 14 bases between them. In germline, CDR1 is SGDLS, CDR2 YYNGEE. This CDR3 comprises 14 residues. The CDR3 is CASSIREDASPLHF. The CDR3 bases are TGTGCCAGCAGCATTCGGGAAGATGCTTCACCCCTCCACTTT.

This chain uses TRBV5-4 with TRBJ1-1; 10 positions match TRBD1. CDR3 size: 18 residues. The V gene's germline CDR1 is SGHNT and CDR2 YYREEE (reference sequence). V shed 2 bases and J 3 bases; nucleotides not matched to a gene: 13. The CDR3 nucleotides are TGTGCCAGCAGCTTCGGCGGTTCTGGGACAGGGGTTCACACTGAAGCTTTCTTT. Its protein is CASSFGGSGTGVHTEAFF. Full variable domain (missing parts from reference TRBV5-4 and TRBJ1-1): ETGVTQSPTHLIKTRGQQVTLRCSSQSGHNTVSWYQQALGQGPQFIFQYYREEENGRGNFPPRFSGLQFPNYSSELNVNALELDDSALYLCASSFGGSGTGVHTEAFFGQGTRLTVV.

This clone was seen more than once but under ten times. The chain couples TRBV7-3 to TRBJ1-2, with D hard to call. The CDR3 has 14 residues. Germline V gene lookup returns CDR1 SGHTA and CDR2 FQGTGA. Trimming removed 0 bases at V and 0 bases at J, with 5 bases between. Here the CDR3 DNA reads TGTGCCAGCAGCTTAACGCCAGCTAACTATGGCTACACCTTC. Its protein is CASSLTPANYGYTF.

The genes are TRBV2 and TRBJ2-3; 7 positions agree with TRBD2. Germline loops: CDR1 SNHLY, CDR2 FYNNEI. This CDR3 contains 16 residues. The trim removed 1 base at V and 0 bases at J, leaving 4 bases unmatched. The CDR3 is CASSEDGGGSTDTQYF. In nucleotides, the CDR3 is TGTGCCAGCAGTGAAGACGGCGGGGGAAGCACAGATACGCAGTATTTT.

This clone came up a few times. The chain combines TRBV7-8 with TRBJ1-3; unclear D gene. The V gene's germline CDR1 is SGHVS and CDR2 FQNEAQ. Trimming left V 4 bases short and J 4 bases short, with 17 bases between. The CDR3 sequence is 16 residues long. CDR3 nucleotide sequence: TGTGCCAGCAGCTCCCGGGGATATGAGACCGGAAACACCATATATTTT. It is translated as CASSSRGYETGNTIYF. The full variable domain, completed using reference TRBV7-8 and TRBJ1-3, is GAGVSQSPRYKVAKRGQDVALRCDPISGHVSLFWYQQALGQGPEFLTYFQNEAQLDKSGLPSDRFFAERPEGSVSTLKIQRTQQEDSAVYLCASSSRGYETGNTIYFGEGSWLTVV.

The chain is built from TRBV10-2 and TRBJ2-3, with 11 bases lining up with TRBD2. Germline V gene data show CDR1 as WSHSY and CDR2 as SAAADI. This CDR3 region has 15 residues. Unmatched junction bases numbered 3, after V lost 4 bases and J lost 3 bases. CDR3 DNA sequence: TGCGCCAGCAGTGCACTAGCGGGAGTTACAGATACGCAGTATTTT. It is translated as CASSALAGVTDTQYF.

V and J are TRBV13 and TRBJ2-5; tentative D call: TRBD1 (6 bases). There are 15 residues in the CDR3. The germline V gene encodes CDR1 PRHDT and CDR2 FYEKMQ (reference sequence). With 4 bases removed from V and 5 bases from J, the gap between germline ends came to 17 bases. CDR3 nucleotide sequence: TGTGCCAGCAGCTCCCTTTACAGGGATGTGGAGACCCAGTACTTC. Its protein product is CASSSLYRDVETQYF.

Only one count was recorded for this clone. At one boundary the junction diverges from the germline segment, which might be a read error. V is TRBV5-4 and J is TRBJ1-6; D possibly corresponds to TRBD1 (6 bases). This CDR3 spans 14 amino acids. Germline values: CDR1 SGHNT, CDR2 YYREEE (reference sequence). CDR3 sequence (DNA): TGTGCCAGCAGCTTGGGTCAGGGGACCTCACCCCTCCCCTTT. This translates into CASSLGQGTSPLPF.

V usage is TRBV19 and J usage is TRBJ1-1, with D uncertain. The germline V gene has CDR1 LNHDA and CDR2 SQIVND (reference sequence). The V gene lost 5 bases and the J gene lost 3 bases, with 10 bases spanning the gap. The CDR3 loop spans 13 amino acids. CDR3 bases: TGTGCCAGTAGTCGGGAGAGGGACACTGAAGCTTTCTTT. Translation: CASSRERDTEAFF.

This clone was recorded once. The CDR3 reads CASSYDPRGEQYF. Here the CDR3 DNA reads TGTGCCAGCAGTTACGACCCTAGAGGCGAGCAGTACTTC. The J gene is TRBJ2-7, the V gene TRBV6-5, with unresolved D. V was shortened by 2 bases and J by 6 bases, with 11 bases between the two germline ends. Germline V gene sequence: CDR1 MNHEY, CDR2 SVGAGI. This CDR3 region has 13 residues.

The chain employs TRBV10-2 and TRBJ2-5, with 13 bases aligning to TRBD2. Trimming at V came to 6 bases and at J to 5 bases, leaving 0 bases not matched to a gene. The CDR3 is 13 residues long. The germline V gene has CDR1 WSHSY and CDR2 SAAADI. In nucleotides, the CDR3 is TGCGCCAGCAGACTAGCGGGGGGGGAGACCCAGTACTTC. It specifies CASRLAGGETQYF.